This T cell receptor (beta chain) is from a study of blood T cell repertoires in COVID-19. Germline values: CDR1 ENHRY, CDR2 SYGVKD. V shed 5 bases, J shed 7 bases, and the junction held 2 bases outside the gene matches. This CDR3 contains 12 residues. This clone was recorded a few times. Original processing methods: Amplified reference gene primers provided the basis for estimating nucleated cell counts. Method: immunoSEQ multiplex PCR; TCRdb's copy keeps in-frame clones and lacks some. V, J and clone size are those of that table, while D and trimming were read from the DNA. The repertoire has about 180,000 clones, around four fifths of them found once; the top ten carry more than 7.5%.

The TCR originated in a woman in her 70s with COVID-19, enrolled during active disease. The sequenced material came from peripheral blood. The chain carries TRBV10-3 and TRBJ2-1; 7 nucleotides align to TRBD2. CDR3 in amino acids: CAISFSGNEQFF. CDR3 DNA sequence: TGTGCCATCAGTTTTAGCGGGAATGAGCAGTTCTTC.